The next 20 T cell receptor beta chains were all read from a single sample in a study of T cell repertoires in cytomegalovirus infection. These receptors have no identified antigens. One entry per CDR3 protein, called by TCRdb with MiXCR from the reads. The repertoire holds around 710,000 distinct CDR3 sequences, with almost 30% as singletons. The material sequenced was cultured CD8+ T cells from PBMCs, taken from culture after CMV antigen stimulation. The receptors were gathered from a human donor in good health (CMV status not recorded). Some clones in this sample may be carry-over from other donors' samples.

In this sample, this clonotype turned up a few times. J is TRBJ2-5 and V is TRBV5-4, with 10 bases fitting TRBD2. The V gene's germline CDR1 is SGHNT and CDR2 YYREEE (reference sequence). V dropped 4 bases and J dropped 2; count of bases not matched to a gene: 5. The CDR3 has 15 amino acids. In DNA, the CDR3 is TGTGCCAGCAGCGGAATGACTAGCGGGCAAGAGACCCAGTACTTC. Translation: CASSGMTSGQETQYF.

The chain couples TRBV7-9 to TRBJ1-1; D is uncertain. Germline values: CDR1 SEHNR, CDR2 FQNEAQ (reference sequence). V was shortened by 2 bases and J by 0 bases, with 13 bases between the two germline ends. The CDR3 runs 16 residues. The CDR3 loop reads CASSLRPGLMNTEAFF. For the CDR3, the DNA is TGTGCCAGCAGCTTAAGGCCTGGACTGATGAACACTGAAGCTTTCTTT.

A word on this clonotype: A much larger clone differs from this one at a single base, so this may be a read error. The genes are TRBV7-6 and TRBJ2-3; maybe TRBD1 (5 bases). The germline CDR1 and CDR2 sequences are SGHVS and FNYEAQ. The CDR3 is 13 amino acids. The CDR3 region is CVSSALGADTQYF. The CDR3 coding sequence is TGTGTCAGCAGCGCGCTAGGGGCAGATACGCAGTATTTT.

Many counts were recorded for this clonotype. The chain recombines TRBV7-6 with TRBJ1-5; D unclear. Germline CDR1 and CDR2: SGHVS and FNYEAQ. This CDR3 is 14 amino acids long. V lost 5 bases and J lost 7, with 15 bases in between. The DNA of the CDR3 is TGTGCCAGCAGCCCCCGTGTTGACGGGCAGCCCCAGCATTTT. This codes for CASSPRVDGQPQHF.

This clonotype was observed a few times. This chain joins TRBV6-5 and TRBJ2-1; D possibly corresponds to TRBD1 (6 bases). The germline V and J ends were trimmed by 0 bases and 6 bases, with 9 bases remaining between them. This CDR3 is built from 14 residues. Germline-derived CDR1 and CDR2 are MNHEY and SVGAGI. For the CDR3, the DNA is TGTGCCAGCAGTTACTCTGGACAGCTCAATGAGCAGTTCTTC. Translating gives CASSYSGQLNEQFF.

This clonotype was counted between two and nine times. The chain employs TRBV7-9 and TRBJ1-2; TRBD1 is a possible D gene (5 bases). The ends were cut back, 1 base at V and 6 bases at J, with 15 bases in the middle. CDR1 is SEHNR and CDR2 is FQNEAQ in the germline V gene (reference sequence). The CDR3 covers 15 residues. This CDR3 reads CASSLVRQGRDGYTF. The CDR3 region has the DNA TGTGCCAGCAGCTTAGTAAGGCAGGGACGAGATGGCTACACCTTC.

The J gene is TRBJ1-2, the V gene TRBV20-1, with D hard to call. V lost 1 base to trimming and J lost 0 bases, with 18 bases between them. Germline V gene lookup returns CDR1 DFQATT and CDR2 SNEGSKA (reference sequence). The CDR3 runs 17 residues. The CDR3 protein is CSARGVELLLANYGYTF. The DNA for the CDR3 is TGCAGTGCTAGAGGTGTCGAACTACTACTAGCTAACTATGGCTACACCTTC.

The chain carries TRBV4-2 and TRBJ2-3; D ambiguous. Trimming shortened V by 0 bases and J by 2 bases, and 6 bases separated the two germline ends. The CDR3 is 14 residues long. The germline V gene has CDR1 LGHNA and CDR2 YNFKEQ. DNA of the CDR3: TGTGCCAGCAGCCAAGAAGTGGTCACAGATACGCAGTATTTT. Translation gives CASSQEVVTDTQYF.

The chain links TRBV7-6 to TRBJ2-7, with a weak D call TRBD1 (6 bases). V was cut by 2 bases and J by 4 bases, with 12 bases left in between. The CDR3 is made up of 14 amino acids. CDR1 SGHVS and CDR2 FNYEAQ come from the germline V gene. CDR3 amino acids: CASSLSRGGYEQYF. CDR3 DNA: TGTGCCAGCAGCTTATCCAGGGGTGGGTACGAGCAGTACTTC.

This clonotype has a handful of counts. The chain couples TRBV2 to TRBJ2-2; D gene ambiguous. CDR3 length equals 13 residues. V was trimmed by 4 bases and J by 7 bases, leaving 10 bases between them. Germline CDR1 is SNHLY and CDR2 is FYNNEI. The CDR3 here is CASSVREYGELFF. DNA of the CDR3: TGTGCCAGCAGTGTAAGGGAATACGGGGAGCTGTTTTTT.

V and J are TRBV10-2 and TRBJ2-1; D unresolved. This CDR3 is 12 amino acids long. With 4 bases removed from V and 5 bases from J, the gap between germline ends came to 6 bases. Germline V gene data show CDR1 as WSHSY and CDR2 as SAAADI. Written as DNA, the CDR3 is TGCGCCAGCAGTGTTAATCACAATGAGCAGTTCTTC. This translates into CASSVNHNEQFF.

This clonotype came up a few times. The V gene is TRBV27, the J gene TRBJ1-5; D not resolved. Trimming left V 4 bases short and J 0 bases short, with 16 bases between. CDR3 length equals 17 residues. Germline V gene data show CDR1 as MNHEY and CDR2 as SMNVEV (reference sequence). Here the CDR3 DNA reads TGTGCCAGCAGTTCCCGGACGGAAGATTATAGCAATCAGCCCCAGCATTTT. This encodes CASSSRTEDYSNQPQHF.

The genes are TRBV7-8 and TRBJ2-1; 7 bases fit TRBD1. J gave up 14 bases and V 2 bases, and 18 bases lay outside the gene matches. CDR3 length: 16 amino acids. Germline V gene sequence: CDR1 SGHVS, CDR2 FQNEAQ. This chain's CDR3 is CASSLSSSIRRQGEFF. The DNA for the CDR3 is TGTGCCAGCAGCTTATCCTCTTCTATCCGGAGACAGGGAGAGTTCTTC.

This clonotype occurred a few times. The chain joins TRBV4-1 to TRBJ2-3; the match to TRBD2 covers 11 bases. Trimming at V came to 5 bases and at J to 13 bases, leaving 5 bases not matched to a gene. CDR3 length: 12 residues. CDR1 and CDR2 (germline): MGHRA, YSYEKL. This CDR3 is CASSGSGGAKYF. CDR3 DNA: TGCGCCAGCAGCGGTAGCGGGGGGGCCAAGTATTTT.

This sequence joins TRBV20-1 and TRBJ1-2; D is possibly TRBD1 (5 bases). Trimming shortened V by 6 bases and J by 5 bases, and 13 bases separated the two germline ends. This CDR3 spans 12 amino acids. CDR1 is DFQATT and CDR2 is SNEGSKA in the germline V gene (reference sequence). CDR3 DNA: TGCAGTGCCGGAGGGGACGAGTATGGCTACACCTTC. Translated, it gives CSAGGDEYGYTF.

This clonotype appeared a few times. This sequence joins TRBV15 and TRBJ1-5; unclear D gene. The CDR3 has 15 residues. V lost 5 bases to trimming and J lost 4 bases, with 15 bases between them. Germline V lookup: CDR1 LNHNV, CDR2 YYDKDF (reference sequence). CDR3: CATSLQFGSNQPQHF. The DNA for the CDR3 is TGTGCCACCAGCTTACAGTTTGGGAGTAATCAGCCCCAGCATTTT.

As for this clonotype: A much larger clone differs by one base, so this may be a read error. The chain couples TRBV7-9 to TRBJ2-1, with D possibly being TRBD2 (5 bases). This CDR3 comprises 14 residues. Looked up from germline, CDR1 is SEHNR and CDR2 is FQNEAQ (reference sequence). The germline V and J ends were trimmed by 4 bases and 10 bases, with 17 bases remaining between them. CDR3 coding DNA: TGTGCCAGCAGCTCGCCTTCTAGCCGCAAAGAGCAGTTCTTC. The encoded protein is CASSSPSSRKEQFF.

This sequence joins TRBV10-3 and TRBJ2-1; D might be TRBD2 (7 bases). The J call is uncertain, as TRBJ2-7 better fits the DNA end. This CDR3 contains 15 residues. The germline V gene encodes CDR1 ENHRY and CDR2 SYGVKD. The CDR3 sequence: CAINPTGGGYNEQYF. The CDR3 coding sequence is TGTGCCATCAACCCAACGGGCGGGGGCTACAATGAGCAGTACTTC.

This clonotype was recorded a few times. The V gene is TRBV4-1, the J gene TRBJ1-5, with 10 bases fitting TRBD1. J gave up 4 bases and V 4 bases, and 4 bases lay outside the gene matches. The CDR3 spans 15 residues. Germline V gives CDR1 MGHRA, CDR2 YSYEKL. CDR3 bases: TGCGCCAGCAGCCGTGGGACAGGGGATAATCAGCCCCAGCATTTT. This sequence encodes CASSRGTGDNQPQHF.

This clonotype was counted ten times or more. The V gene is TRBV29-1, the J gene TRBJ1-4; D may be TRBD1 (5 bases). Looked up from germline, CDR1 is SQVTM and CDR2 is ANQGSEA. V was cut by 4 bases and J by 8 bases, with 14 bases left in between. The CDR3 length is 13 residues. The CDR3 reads CSVGQRLGEKLFF. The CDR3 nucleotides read TGCAGCGTTGGACAGCGATTGGGAGAAAAACTGTTTTTT.